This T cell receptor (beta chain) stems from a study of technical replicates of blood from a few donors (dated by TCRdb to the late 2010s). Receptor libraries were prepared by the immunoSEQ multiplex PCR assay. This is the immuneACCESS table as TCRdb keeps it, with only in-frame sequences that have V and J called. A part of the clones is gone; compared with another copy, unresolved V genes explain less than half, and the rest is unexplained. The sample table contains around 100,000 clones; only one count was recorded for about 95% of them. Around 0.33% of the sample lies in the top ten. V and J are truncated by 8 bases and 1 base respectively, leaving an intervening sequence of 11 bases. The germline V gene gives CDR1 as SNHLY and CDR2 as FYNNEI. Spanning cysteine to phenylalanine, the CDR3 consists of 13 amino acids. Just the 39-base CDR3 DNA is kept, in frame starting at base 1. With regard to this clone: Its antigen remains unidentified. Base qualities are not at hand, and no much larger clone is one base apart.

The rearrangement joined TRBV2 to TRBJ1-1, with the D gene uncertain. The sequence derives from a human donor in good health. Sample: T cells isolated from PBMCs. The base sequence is TGTGCCAGCCCTGTGCCGGGGAACACTGAAGCTTTCTTT. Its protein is CASPVPGNTEAFF.